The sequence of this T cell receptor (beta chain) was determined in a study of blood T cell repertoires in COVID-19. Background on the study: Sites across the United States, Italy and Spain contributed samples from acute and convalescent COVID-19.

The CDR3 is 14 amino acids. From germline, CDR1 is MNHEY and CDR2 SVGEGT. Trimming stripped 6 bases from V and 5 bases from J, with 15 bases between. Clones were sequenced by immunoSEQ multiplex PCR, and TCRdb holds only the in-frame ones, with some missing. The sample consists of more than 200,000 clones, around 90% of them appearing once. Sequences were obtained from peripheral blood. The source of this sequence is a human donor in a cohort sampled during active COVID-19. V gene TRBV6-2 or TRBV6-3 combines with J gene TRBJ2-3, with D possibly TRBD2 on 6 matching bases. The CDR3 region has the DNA TGTGCCAGCAGCCCAAGCGGGCCCCTAGATACGCAGTATTTT. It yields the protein CASSPSGPLDTQYF.